A single sample is the source of the 13 T cell receptor beta chains below, sequenced in a study of T cell repertoires in cytomegalovirus infection. TCRdb re-called the reads through MiXCR, storing one row per CDR3 protein. The table shows some 680,000 distinct CDR3 sequences, with approximately 40% occurring only once. The sequenced material came from PBMCs. These receptors all stem from a human donor in good health (CMV status not recorded). Some clones in this sample may be carry-over from other donors' samples.

This clonotype was detected many times. CDR3 region: CASSLSGTGYGYTF. Written as DNA, the CDR3 is TGTGCCAGCAGTTTATCGGGGACAGGGTACGGCTACACCTTC. V usage is TRBV27 and J usage is TRBJ1-2; 9 bases are a match to TRBD1. Germline-derived CDR1 and CDR2 are MNHEY and SMNVEV (reference sequence). The CDR3 is 14 amino acids. The V gene end was trimmed by 0 bases and the J gene end by 8 bases; junction bases not matched to a gene: 4.

At least ten counts were recorded for this clonotype. J is TRBJ2-5 and V is TRBV7-2; no clear D gene. The germline CDR1 and CDR2 sequences are SGHTA and FQGNSA. V lost 8 bases and J lost 2, with 15 bases in between. The CDR3 sequence is 14 residues long. In DNA, the CDR3 is TGTGCCAGCCCCCTGCCCGAAGTGCAAGAGACCCAGTACTTC. Amino acids: CASPLPEVQETQYF. The full variable domain, with the rest looked up from reference TRBV7-2 and TRBJ2-5, is GAGVSQSPSNKVTEKGKDVELRCDPISGHTALYWYRQSLGQGLEFLIYFQGNSAPDKSGLPSDRFSAERTGGSVSTLTIQRTQQEDSAVYLCASPLPEVQETQYFGPGTRLLVL.

This clonotype appeared many times. The chain links TRBV7-8 to TRBJ2-1; 10 bases map to TRBD2. Germline trimming cut 5 bases from V and 7 bases from J; bases unmatched to any gene: 17. The germline V gene has CDR1 SGHVS and CDR2 FQNEAQ. This CDR3 is 18 amino acids long. The CDR3 protein is CASSRGGVLAGLGNEQFF. The CDR3 DNA is TGTGCCAGCAGCCGCGGGGGGGTACTAGCGGGATTAGGAAATGAGCAGTTCTTC.

This clonotype was picked up many times. The rearrangement links TRBV12-3 or TRBV12-4 to TRBJ2-1, with a tentative D call TRBD2 (5 bases). V shed 7 bases and J shed 2 bases, with 12 bases lying between them. This CDR3 has 14 amino acids. The CDR3 is CASTIPGTYNEQFF. CDR3 in DNA: TGTGCCAGCACTATACCGGGAACCTACAATGAGCAGTTCTTC.

This clonotype was seen more than once but under ten times. The V and J genes are TRBV7-9 and TRBJ1-5; possible D gene TRBD1, 5 bases. The CDR3 covers 15 residues. CDR1 SEHNR and CDR2 FQNEAQ come from the germline V gene (reference sequence). Trimming left V 1 base short and J 6 bases short, with 13 bases between. CDR3: CASSLGWAGIQPQHF. The CDR3 DNA follows: TGTGCCAGCAGCTTAGGTTGGGCAGGGATTCAGCCCCAGCATTTT.

The gene calls are TRBV7-9 and TRBJ1-2, with D hard to call. This CDR3 has 13 amino acids. Germline CDR1 is SEHNR and CDR2 is FQNEAQ (reference sequence). The V gene lost 5 bases and the J gene lost 6 bases, with 13 bases spanning the gap. CDR3 sequence reads: CASSKRTDDGYTF. The CDR3 DNA follows: TGTGCCAGCAGCAAACGGACTGACGATGGCTACACCTTC.

The V gene is TRBV27, the J gene TRBJ1-6, with a weak D call TRBD1 (5 bases). This CDR3 region has 17 residues. With 3 bases removed from V and 9 bases from J, the gap between germline ends came to 21 bases. Germline lookup yields CDR1 MNHEY and CDR2 SMNVEV (reference sequence). As DNA, the CDR3 is TGTGCCAGCAGTTTGTGTTTAAGGGGCCCTAGGGGTTCACCCCTCCACTTT. Translation: CASSLCLRGPRGSPLHF.

The gene calls are TRBV9 and TRBJ2-2; the D is unclear. The CDR3 runs 12 residues. Germline V gene lookup returns CDR1 SGDLS and CDR2 YYNGEE. The V and J ends lost 4 bases and 7 bases respectively, with 8 bases between them. CDR3 region: CASSPADGELFF. CDR3 in DNA: TGTGCCAGCAGCCCCGCGGACGGGGAGCTGTTTTTT.

This chain uses TRBV7-2 with TRBJ1-4, with a possible D match to TRBD1 (6 bases). The CDR3 has 17 amino acids. Germline V gene data show CDR1 as SGHTA and CDR2 as FQGNSA. Between the trimmed V and J ends, which lost 1 base and 7 bases, there was a span of 19 bases. For the CDR3, the DNA is TGTGCCAGCAGCTTAGGAGTATGGGGACACTTTCGTGAAAAACTGTTTTTT. Amino acid sequence: CASSLGVWGHFREKLFF.

The chain combines TRBV25-1 with TRBJ1-5, with no clear D. This CDR3 has 12 residues. Trimming removed 6 bases at V and 7 bases at J, with 10 bases between. The germline CDR1 and CDR2 sequences are MGHDK and SYGVNS. The CDR3 protein is CASRKGEQPQHF. The CDR3 nucleotides are TGTGCCAGCAGAAAGGGTGAACAGCCCCAGCATTTT.

The rearrangement uses TRBV6-1 and TRBJ2-1; 11 bases align to TRBD2. Germline-derived CDR1 and CDR2 are MNHNS and SASEGT. CDR3 length: 14 residues. V was pared by 8 bases and J by 7 bases, with 7 bases of the junction left unmatched. CDR3 loop: CASDIAGGWNEQFF. The CDR3, as DNA: TGTGCCAGCGATATAGCGGGGGGGTGGAATGAGCAGTTCTTC.

The chain has TRBV6-5 and TRBJ2-2; the D is unclear. V was cut by 6 bases and J by 7 bases, with 9 bases left in between. Per the germline V gene, CDR1 is MNHEY and CDR2 is SVGAGI. The CDR3 runs 12 residues. The CDR3 loop reads CASSRVNGELFF. CDR3 coding DNA: TGTGCCAGCAGCAGAGTTAACGGGGAGCTGTTTTTT.

This clonotype was seen ten or more times. V is TRBV7-8 and J is TRBJ2-5; weak D call: TRBD2 (6 bases). The CDR3 contains 15 residues. V shed 6 bases and J shed 1 base, with 15 bases lying between them. Germline V lookup: CDR1 SGHVS, CDR2 FQNEAQ. Written as DNA, the CDR3 is TGTGCCAGCAGTAAGTCGGGACTGATCCAAGAGACCCAGTACTTC. It is translated as CASSKSGLIQETQYF.